A selection of T cell receptor beta chains follows, all from one sample in a study of beta chain features in type 1 diabetes. The data were produced by immunoSEQ multiplex PCR, yet TCRdb's version contains in-frame clones alone and is incomplete. The table records over 300,000 clones, less than 10% of them present only once. The material sequenced was central memory CD4+ T cells from blood. Receptor source: a woman aged 18-30 years in good health. Both conserved end residues are part of each CDR3. Fields, in order: V gene, J gene, clone size, CDR3 length, D gene, CDR3 protein, CDR3 DNA. D genes are given only for firm matches. Clone size, where shown, is once, few, many, or a class for clones that have expanded.

TRBV5-1	TRBJ1-2	few	13	NA	CASSAGQSGGYTF	TGCGCCAGCAGCGCTGGACAGTCGGGCGGCTACACCTTC
TRBV10-3	TRBJ1-1	few	13	NA	CAISAAENTEAFF	TGTGCCATCAGTGCGGCGGAGAACACTGAAGCTTTCTTT
TRBV5-1	TRBJ1-1	many	14	NA	CASSSGPQNTEAFF	TGCGCCAGCAGCTCGGGACCGCAGAACACTGAAGCTTTCTTT
TRBV5-6	TRBJ2-3	NA	16	NA	CASSGGTAEGTDTQYF	TGTGCCAGCAGCGGCGGGACAGCGGAAGGCACAGATACGCAGTATTTT
TRBV19	TRBJ1-5	NA	15	NA	CASSIGGAGNQPQHF	TGTGCCAGTAGTATAGGGGGCGCTGGCAATCAGCCCCAGCATTTT
TRBV5-1	TRBJ1-2	few	14	TRBD1	CASSLGTGSDGYTF	TGCGCCAGCAGCTTGGGGACAGGGTCGGACGGCTACACCTTC
TRBV2	TRBJ2-3	few	15	NA	CASNIRAQGGNTQYF	TGTGCCAGCAACATTCGGGCCCAGGGGGGGAATACGCAGTATTTT
TRBV28	TRBJ2-1	few	14	NA	CASIFSGRENEQFF	TGTGCCAGCATCTTTTCTGGTAGGGAAAATGAGCAGTTCTTC
TRBV5-1	TRBJ2-3	NA	16	NA	CASSSIGGSVTDTQYF	TGCGCCAGCAGCTCCATTGGAGGATCGGTCACAGATACGCAGTATTTT
TRBV28	TRBJ2-7	NA	15	TRBD1	CASTTAGTESYEQYF	TGTGCCAGCACCACCGCCGGGACAGAGAGCTACGAGCAGTACTTC
TRBV11-2	TRBJ2-1	few	15	TRBD2	CASSPTSGRANEQFF	TGTGCCAGCAGCCCGACTAGCGGGCGAGCCAATGAGCAGTTCTTC
TRBV15	TRBJ2-7	NA	13	NA	CATSTNVGYEQYF	TGTGCCACCAGCACAAACGTTGGCTACGAGCAGTACTTC
TRBV5-1	TRBJ2-1	few	15	TRBD1	CASSATGARSNEQFF	TGCGCCAGCAGCGCGACAGGGGCAAGATCAAATGAGCAGTTCTTC
TRBV18	TRBJ1-2	NA	15	NA	CASSPRQGEFYGYTF	TGTGCCAGCTCACCACGTCAAGGGGAATTCTATGGCTACACCTTC
TRBV5-4	TRBJ2-5	NA	14	NA	CASSLVGFQETQYF	TGTGCCAGCAGCTTGGTTGGATTTCAAGAGACCCAGTACTTC